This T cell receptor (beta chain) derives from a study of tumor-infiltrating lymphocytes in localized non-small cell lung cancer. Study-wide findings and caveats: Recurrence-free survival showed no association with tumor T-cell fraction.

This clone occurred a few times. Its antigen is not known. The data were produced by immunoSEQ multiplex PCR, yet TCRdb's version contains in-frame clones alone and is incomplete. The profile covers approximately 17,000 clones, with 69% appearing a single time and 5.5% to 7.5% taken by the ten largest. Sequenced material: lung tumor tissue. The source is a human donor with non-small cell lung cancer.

The CDR3 coding sequence is TGTGCCAGCACCCTCATGGAAGGAATGAACACTGAAGCTTTCTTT. Translating it yields CASTLMEGMNTEAFF. The rearrangement joins TRBV9 to TRBJ1-1; no firm D call. V lost 6 bases and J 0 bases, leaving 15 bases between the germline ends. Germline V gene data show CDR1 as SGDLS and CDR2 as YYNGEE. The CDR3 sequence is 15 residues long.